This is a list of T cell receptor beta chains from one sample in a study of blood T cell repertoires in COVID-19. Using immunoSEQ multiplex PCR, the repertoire was profiled, and TCRdb retains in-frame clones only, with some absent. The repertoire includes fewer than 200,000 clones, approximately 84% of them detected once, and 22% sits in the top ten. Source material: peripheral blood. These receptors came from a woman over 75 with acute or convalescent COVID-19. Both conserved end residues are part of each CDR3. D genes are given only for firm matches. Clone size, where shown, is once, few, many, or a class for clones that have expanded.

TRBJ1-2,15,.,TRBD1,TRBV19,CASSLFDRGGYGYTF,TGTGCCAGTAGTTTGTTTGACAGGGGAGGCTATGGCTACACCTTC
TRBJ2-7,14,.,TRBD1,TRBV19,CASSPATGGYEQYF,TGTGCCAGTAGCCCTGCGACAGGGGGCTACGAGCAGTACTTC
TRBJ2-2,15,.,.,TRBV6-1,CASSEALAGIGELFF,TGTGCCAGCAGTGAAGCGCTGGCGGGGATCGGGGAGCTGTTTTTT
TRBJ2-7,14,.,TRBD1,TRBV29-1,CSVKRGTGGGEQYF,TGCAGCGTTAAACGGGGGACAGGGGGTGGCGAGCAGTACTTC
TRBJ1-5,14,.,.,TRBV10-3,CAISEGGPNQPQHF,TGTGCCATCAGTGAAGGAGGTCCCAATCAGCCCCAGCATTTT
TRBJ2-3,16,.,.,TRBV27,CASSLRGTPARNTQYF,TGTGCCAGCAGTTTAAGAGGGACTCCCGCACGCAATACGCAGTATTTT
TRBJ2-7,15,.,.,TRBV5-4,CASSLEIAVRHEQYF,TGTGCCAGCAGCTTGGAGATAGCGGTCCGCCACGAGCAGTACTTC
TRBJ2-7,16,.,.,TRBV11-2,CASSLNPDRRAYEQYF,TGTGCCAGCAGCTTAAACCCGGATCGGAGGGCATACGAGCAGTACTTC
TRBJ1-2,13,once,TRBD1,TRBV6-5,CASTEDRVGGYTF,TGTGCCAGCACCGAGGACAGGGTGGGAGGCTACACCTTC
TRBJ1-6,17,.,TRBD1,TRBV4-3,CASSQRQGAPRNSPLHF,TGCGCCAGCAGCCAAAGACAGGGGGCGCCCCGGAATTCACCCCTCCACTTT
TRBJ1-1,14,once,.,TRBV6-2/TRBV6-3,CASSYRQGRTEAFF,TGTGCCAGCAGTTACCGGCAGGGTCGAACTGAAGCTTTCTTT
TRBJ2-3,11,.,.,TRBV5-8,CASSLADTQYF,TGTGCCAGCTCCTTGGCTGATACGCAGTATTTT
TRBJ2-2,15,few,TRBD1,TRBV7-9,CASRTGTANTGELFF,TGTGCCAGCAGAACCGGGACAGCTAACACCGGGGAGCTGTTTTTT
TRBJ1-1,14,.,.,TRBV7-6,CASRVGTSNTEAFF,TGTGCCAGCAGGGTCGGGACATCGAACACTGAAGCTTTCTTT
TRBJ2-6,15,.,.,TRBV10-3,CAISEPTSGANVLTF,TGTGCCATCAGTGAGCCAACATCTGGGGCCAACGTCCTGACTTTC
TRBJ1-2,15,.,TRBD1,TRBV10-3,CAISPGTGKDYGYTF,TGTGCCATCAGTCCCGGGACAGGGAAGGACTATGGCTACACCTTC
TRBJ2-3,12,.,.,TRBV7-9,CASSRLEYTQYF,TGTGCCAGCAGCAGATTGGAGTATACGCAGTATTTT
TRBJ1-2,14,.,.,TRBV6-2/TRBV6-3,CASSFPDRYYGYTF,TGTGCCAGCAGTTTCCCTGACAGATACTATGGCTACACCTTC
TRBJ2-7,13,.,.,TRBV25-1,CASTYEGGSKQYF,TGTGCCAGCACCTACGAGGGGGGGTCCAAGCAGTACTTC
TRBJ2-7,13,.,.,TRBV7-2,CASSLIADYEQYF,TGTGCCAGCAGCTTAATTGCGGACTACGAGCAGTACTTC
TRBJ1-2,11,.,TRBD1,TRBV5-4,CASSTDRGHTF,TGTGCCAGCAGCACCGACAGGGGGCACACCTTC
TRBJ1-1,13,.,TRBD1,TRBV12-3/TRBV12-4,CASSRQGNTEAFF,TGTGCCAGCAGTCGACAGGGGAACACTGAAGCTTTCTTT
TRBJ2-1,20,.,TRBD2,TRBV3-1/TRBV3-2,CASSQARSSREASSYNEQFF,TGTGCCAGCAGCCAAGCGCGGTCGTCGCGGGAGGCCAGCTCCTACAATGAGCAGTTCTTC
TRBJ2-2,12,.,.,TRBV4-2,CASSQLTGELFF,TGTGCCAGCAGCCAGTTAACCGGGGAGCTGTTTTTT
TRBJ2-5,14,.,.,TRBV7-9,CASSLKGGVETQYF,TGTGCCAGCAGCTTAAAGGGGGGGGTGGAGACCCAGTACTTC
TRBJ2-2,14,medium-sized,.,TRBV2,CASSRTFQYGELFF,TGTGCCAGCAGTCGGACTTTTCAATACGGGGAGCTGTTTTTT
TRBJ2-3,16,.,TRBD1,TRBV9,CASSSRAGTDTDTQYF,TGTGCCAGCAGCTCCCGCGCCGGGACAGACACAGATACGCAGTATTTT
TRBJ2-3,12,.,.,TRBV4-1,CASSQVADTQYF,TGCGCCAGCAGCCAAGTCGCAGATACGCAGTATTTT
TRBJ1-6,13,.,.,TRBV11-3,CASSLSYNSPLHF,TGTGCCAGCAGCCTATCCTATAATTCACCCCTCCACTTT
TRBJ1-1,14,.,TRBD1,TRBV10-3,CAIRGTGENTEAFF,TGTGCCATCAGGGGGACAGGGGAGAACACTGAAGCTTTCTTT
TRBJ2-1,14,.,.,TRBV7-9,CASSPYSSYNEQFF,TGTGCCAGCAGCCCCTATAGCTCCTACAATGAGCAGTTCTTC
TRBJ2-7,13,.,.,TRBV5-1,CASSPGTTYEQYF,TGCGCCAGCAGCCCCGGGACAACCTACGAGCAGTACTTC
TRBJ1-2,15,once,.,TRBV30,CAWSVPRGPRLGYTF,TGTGCCTGGAGTGTACCACGGGGTCCCAGGCTCGGCTACACCTTC
TRBJ1-3,15,.,.,TRBV9,CASSESDFSGNTIYF,TGTGCCAGCAGCGAAAGCGACTTCTCTGGAAACACCATATATTTT
TRBJ2-7,14,few,TRBD1,TRBV11-2,CASSPQTGVTEQYF,TGTGCCAGCAGCCCACAGACAGGGGTAACCGAGCAGTACTTC
TRBJ2-7,14,.,.,TRBV18,CASSPYQGNYEQYF,TGTGCCAGCTCACCTTACCAGGGGAACTACGAGCAGTACTTC
TRBJ1-1,16,.,.,TRBV21-1,CASTLTSGRENTEAFF,TGTGCCAGTACGCTCACTTCAGGGCGAGAGAACACTGAAGCTTTCTTT
TRBJ2-2,14,many,TRBD1,TRBV25-1,CASSRGQSTGELFF,TGTGCCAGCAGTCGGGGACAGAGCACCGGGGAGCTGTTTTTT
TRBJ1-1,13,few,.,TRBV19,CASSLIGGTEAFF,TGTGCCAGTAGCCTGATCGGGGGCACTGAAGCTTTCTTT
TRBJ1-2,16,.,TRBD1,TRBV7-9,CASSLTGGYLGFGYTF,TGTGCCAGCAGCTTAACAGGGGGCTACCTAGGTTTTGGCTACACCTTC